Presented here are 8 T cell receptor beta chains from one specimen sequenced in a study of blood T cell repertoires in COVID-19. Using immunoSEQ multiplex PCR, the repertoire was profiled, and TCRdb retains in-frame clones only, with some absent. The sample carries some 260,000 clones, 70% to 75% recorded once. Material for sequencing was peripheral blood. Source of these receptors: an elderly woman with acute or convalescent COVID-19.

As for this clone: At one end, the junction sequence differs from germline, possibly due to a read error. This sequence joins TRBV3-1 (or the pseudogene TRBV3-2) and TRBJ2-1; D not certain. The CDR3 length is 15 residues. The germline V gene encodes CDR1 LGHDT and CDR2 YNNKEL (reference sequence). DNA for the CDR3: TGTGTCAGCAGCCAACAGTCAGTCTCCTACAATGAGCAGTTCTTC. Translated, it gives CVSSQQSVSYNEQFF.

The V gene is TRBV9, the J gene TRBJ2-1; the match to TRBD2 covers 7 bases. Trimming took 7 bases from V and 6 from J; bases not matched to a gene: 4. The CDR3 is made up of 12 amino acids. Germline-derived CDR1 and CDR2 are SGDLS and YYNGEE. The CDR3 nucleotides are TGTGCCAGCGGACGGGAGGTCAATGAGCAGTTCTTC. It encodes CASGREVNEQFF.

The chain recombines TRBV29-1 with TRBJ2-2; D unclear. Per the germline V gene, CDR1 is SQVTM and CDR2 is ANQGSEA. This CDR3 is built from 13 residues. Between the trimmed V and J ends, which lost 7 bases and 2 bases, there was a span of 11 bases. CDR3 coding DNA: TGCAGCGCCAATAACAGAAACACCGGGGAGCTGTTTTTT. This codes for CSANNRNTGELFF.

This chain uses TRBV10-3 with TRBJ1-2; possible D gene TRBD1, 5 bases. This CDR3 has 15 residues. With 7 bases removed from V and 3 bases from J, the gap between germline ends came to 18 bases. Germline loops: CDR1 ENHRY, CDR2 SYGVKD. Here the CDR3 reads CAINGPNLRDYGYTF. For the CDR3, the DNA is TGTGCCATCAACGGCCCGAACCTCAGGGACTATGGCTACACCTTC.

The chain combines TRBV5-1 with TRBJ2-3; the match to TRBD2 covers 14 bases. V was clipped by 4 bases and J by 3 bases; unmatched bases: 7. Germline assignment: CDR1 SGHRS and CDR2 YFSETQ. The length of the CDR3 is 17 residues. The CDR3, as DNA: TGCGCCAGCAGCCCGGGGGGACTAGCGGGAGCGACAGATACGCAGTATTTT. This gives the protein CASSPGGLAGATDTQYF.

This clone was observed once. The gene calls are TRBV7-3 and TRBJ1-5; 7 bases line up with TRBD1. The germline CDR1 and CDR2 sequences are SGHTA and FQGTGA. V shed 9 bases and J 6 bases; nucleotides not matched to a gene: 8. The CDR3 consists of 13 residues. The CDR3 coding sequence is TGTGCCAGAGGGGGCGGGTCGCGTCAGCCCCAGCATTTT. Protein sequence: CARGGGSRQPQHF. The variable domain in full, with the rest retrieved from reference TRBV7-3 and TRBJ1-5, is GAGVSQTPSNKVTEKGKYVELRCDPISGHTALYWYRQSLGQGPEFLIYFQGTGAADDSGLPNDRFFAVRPEGSVSTLKIQRTERGDSAVYLCARGGGSRQPQHFGDGTRLSIL.

The genes are TRBV6-1 and TRBJ2-7; D is possibly TRBD2 (6 bases). From germline, CDR1 is MNHNS and CDR2 SASEGT. This CDR3 spans 14 amino acids. V dropped 1 base and J dropped 4 bases, with 11 bases sitting between them. CDR3: CASSEGGGGYEQYF. CDR3 DNA: TGTGCCAGCAGTGAAGGTGGAGGAGGGTACGAGCAGTACTTC.

The genes are TRBV5-5 and TRBJ2-7; D possibly corresponds to TRBD2 (7 bases). The CDR3 sequence is 14 residues long. Between the trimmed V and J ends, which lost 0 bases and 7 bases, there was a span of 14 bases. Germline CDR1 and CDR2: SGHKS and YYEKEE (reference sequence). The CDR3 sequence: CASSLAGGRGEQYF. CDR3 nucleotide sequence: TGTGCCAGCAGCTTGGCCGGGGGGCGAGGGGAGCAGTACTTC. The whole variable domain, filled in from reference TRBV5-5 and TRBJ2-7, reads DAGVTQSPTHLIKTRGQQVTLRCSPISGHKSVSWYQQVLGQGPQFIFQYYEKEERGRGNFPDRFSARQFPNYSSELNVNALLLGDSALYLCASSLAGGRGEQYFGPGTRLTVT.